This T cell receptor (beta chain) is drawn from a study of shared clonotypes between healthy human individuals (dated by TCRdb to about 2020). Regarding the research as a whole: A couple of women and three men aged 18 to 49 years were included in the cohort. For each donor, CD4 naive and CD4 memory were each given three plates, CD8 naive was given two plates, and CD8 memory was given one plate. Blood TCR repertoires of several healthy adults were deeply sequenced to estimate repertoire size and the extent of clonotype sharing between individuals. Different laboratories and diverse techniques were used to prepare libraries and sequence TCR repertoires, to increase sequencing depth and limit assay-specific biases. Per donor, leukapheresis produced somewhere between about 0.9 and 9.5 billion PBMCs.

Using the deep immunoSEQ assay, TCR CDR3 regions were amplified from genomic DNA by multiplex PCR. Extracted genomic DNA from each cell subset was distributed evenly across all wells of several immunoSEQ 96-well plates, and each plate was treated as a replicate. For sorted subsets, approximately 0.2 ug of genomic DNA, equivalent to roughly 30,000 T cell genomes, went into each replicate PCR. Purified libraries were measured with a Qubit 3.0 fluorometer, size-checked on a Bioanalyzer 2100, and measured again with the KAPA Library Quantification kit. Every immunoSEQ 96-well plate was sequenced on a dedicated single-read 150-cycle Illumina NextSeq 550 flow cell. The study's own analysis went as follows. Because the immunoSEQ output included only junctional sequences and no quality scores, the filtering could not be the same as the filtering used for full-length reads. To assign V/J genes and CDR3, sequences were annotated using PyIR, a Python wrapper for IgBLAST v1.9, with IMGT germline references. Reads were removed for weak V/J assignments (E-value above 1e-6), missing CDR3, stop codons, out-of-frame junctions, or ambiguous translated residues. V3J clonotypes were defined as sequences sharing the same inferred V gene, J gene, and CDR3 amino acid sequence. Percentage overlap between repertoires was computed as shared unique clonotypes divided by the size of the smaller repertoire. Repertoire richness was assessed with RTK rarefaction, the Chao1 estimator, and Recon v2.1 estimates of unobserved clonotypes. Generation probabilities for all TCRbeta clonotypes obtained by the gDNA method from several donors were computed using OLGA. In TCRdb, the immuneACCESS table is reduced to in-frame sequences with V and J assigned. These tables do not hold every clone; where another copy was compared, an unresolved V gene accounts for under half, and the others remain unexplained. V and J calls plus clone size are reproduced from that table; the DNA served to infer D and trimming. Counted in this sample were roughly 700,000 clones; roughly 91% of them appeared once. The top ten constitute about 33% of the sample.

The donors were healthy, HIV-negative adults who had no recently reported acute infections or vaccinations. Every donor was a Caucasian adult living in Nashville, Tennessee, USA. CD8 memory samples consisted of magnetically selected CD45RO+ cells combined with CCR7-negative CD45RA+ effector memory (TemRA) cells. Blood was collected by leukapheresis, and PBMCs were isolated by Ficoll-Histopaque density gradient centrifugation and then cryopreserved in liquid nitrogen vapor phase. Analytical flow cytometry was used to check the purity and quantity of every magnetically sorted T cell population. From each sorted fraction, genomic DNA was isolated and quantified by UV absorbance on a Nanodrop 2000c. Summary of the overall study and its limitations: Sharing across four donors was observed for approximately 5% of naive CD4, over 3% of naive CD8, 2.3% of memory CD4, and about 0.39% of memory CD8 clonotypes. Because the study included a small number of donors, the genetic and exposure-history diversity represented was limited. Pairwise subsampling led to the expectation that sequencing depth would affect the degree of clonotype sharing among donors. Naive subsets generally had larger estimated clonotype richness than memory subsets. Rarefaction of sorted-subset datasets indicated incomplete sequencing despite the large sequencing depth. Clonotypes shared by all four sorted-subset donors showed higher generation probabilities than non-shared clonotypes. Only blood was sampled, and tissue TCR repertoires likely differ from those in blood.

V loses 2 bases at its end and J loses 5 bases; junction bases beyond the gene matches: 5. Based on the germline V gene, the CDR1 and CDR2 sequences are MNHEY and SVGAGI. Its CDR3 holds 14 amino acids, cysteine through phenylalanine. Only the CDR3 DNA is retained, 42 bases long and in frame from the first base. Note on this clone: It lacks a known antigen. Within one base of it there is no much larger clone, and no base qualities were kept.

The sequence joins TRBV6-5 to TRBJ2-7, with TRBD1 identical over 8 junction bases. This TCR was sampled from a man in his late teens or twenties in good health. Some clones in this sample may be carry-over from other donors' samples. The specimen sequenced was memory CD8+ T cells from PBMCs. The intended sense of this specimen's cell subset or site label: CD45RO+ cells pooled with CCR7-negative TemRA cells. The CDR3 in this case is CASSYQGAGNEQYF. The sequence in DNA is TGTGCCAGCAGTTACCAGGGGGCGGGAAACGAGCAGTACTTC.